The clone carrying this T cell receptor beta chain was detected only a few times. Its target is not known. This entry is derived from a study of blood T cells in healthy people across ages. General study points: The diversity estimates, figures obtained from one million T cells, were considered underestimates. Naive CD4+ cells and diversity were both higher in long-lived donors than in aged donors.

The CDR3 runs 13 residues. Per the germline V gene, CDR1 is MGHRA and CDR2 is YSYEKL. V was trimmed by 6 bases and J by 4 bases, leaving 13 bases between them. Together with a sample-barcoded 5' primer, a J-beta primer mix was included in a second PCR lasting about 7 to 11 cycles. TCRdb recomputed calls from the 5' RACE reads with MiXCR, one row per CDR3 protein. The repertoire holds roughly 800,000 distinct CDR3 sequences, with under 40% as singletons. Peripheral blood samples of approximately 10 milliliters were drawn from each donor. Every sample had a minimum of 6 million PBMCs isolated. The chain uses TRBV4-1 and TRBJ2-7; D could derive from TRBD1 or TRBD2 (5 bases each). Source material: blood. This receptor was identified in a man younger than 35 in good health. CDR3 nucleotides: TGCGCCAGCAGGGGGGAACAGTGTTACGAGCAGTACTTC. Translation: CASRGEQCYEQYF.